This entry is about one T cell receptor beta chain. The target antigen is unknown. The data stem from a study of cytomegalovirus exposure and HLA in healthy donors. Findings of the study overall: Common viral pathogens seemed, in a later analysis, to connect with several of the most significant clusters.

Primers for the PCR totalled 60 Vbeta and 13 Jbeta. Clones were sequenced by immunoSEQ multiplex PCR, and TCRdb holds only the in-frame ones, with some missing. This sample has under 200,000 clones, with around 75% found just once. This CDR3 is built from 14 residues. Germline values: CDR1 SNHLY, CDR2 FYNNEI. Trimming pared 8 bases from V and 4 bases from J, leaving 12 bases between. Sequenced sample: PBMCs. This sequence originates from a woman in her twenties or thirties in good health and CMV-seronegative. The V call is TRBV2, the J call TRBJ2-6; D is undetermined. CDR3: CASRLALGANVLTF. The CDR3 DNA sequence: TGTGCCAGCCGGTTAGCTCTGGGGGCCAACGTCCTGACTTTC.